This T cell receptor (beta chain) was documented in a study of graft-versus-host responses after intestinal transplantation. About the study: The whole recipient group had anti-thymocyte globulin induction followed by tacrolimus and steroids for two to four years.

Germline lookup yields CDR1 MNHNS and CDR2 SASEGT. The CDR3 loop spans 14 amino acids. Trimming removed 4 bases from V and 3 bases from J; junction bases left unmatched: 4. Study observations and caveats: GvH clones turned up in recipient marrow; some had shown up first in ileum or blood.

About this clone itself: Its cognate antigen is unknown.

TCRdb's copy holds only in-frame clones and misses some; the assay was immunoSEQ multiplex PCR. The sample carries approximately 110,000 clones, 85% to 95% recorded once. The rearrangement joins TRBV6-1 to TRBJ2-7, with 9 bases identical to TRBD1. The sequence was collected from a human donor who was the organ donor for an intestinal transplant. The material sequenced was unstimulated CD8+ T cells sorted from spleen or lymph node cells, taken before transplant. CDR3 protein: CASSVRTGDYEQYF. DNA of the CDR3: TGTGCCAGCAGTGTAAGGACAGGGGACTACGAGCAGTACTTC.